These 21 T cell receptor beta chains were all obtained from the same sample, sequenced in a study of shared clonotypes between healthy human individuals. Produced via immunoSEQ multiplex PCR; TCRdb's table is partial and in-frame only. Here the sample spans 2 million to 2.5 million clones, 85% to 95% being singletons. Source material: naive CD4+ T cells sorted from blood. The subset is: CD45RA+ positively selected. All receptors derive from a man aged 18 to 29 in good health.

The chain uses TRBV7-6 and TRBJ2-3; D is unclear. V was shortened by 7 bases and J by 6 bases, with 5 bases between the two germline ends. The CDR3 consists of 10 residues. Germline V gene data show CDR1 as SGHVS and CDR2 as FNYEAQ. CDR3 nucleotides: TGTGCCAGCATGGGGGATACGCAGTATTTT. It is translated as CASMGDTQYF.

This chain joins TRBV28 and TRBJ2-7, with D possibly matching TRBD1 (6 bases). The CDR3 runs 13 residues. Germline CDR1 and CDR2: MDHEN and SYDVKM. V lost 4 bases and J 6 bases, leaving 13 bases between the germline ends. CDR3 protein: CASSSGDRSEQYF. DNA for the CDR3: TGTGCCAGCAGTTCAGGGGATCGGAGCGAGCAGTACTTC.

CDR3 in DNA: TGTGCCAGCAGCCCAATTCCGTTGGGAAGAAACCCTGAAGCTTTCTTT. Protein sequence: CASSPIPLGRNPEAFF. The chain joins TRBV7-9 to TRBJ1-1; D remains unclear. The CDR3 sequence is 16 residues long. Germline assignment: CDR1 SEHNR and CDR2 FQNEAQ (reference sequence). V lost 5 bases and J 6 bases, leaving 22 bases between the germline ends.

This clone was seen only a few times. The chain employs TRBV5-4 and TRBJ2-2, with TRBD1 matching over 8 bases. With 0 bases clipped from V and 5 bases from J, the junction kept 3 bases outside the gene matches. The CDR3 totals 15 residues. Germline lookup yields CDR1 SGHNT and CDR2 YYREEE (reference sequence). The CDR3 nucleotides are TGTGCCAGCAGCTTGGTAGGACAGGGAACCGGGGAGCTGTTTTTT. As protein: CASSLVGQGTGELFF. Using reference TRBV5-4 and TRBJ2-2 for the parts outside the CDR3, the full variable domain is ETGVTQSPTHLIKTRGQQVTLRCSSQSGHNTVSWYQQALGQGPQFIFQYYREEENGRGNFPPRFSGLQFPNYSSELNVNALELDDSALYLCASSLVGQGTGELFFGEGSRLTVL.

This clone was observed a single time. At the DNA level, this CDR3 is encoded by other sequences in the same sample as well. The rearrangement links TRBV7-8 to TRBJ2-7; perhaps TRBD1 as D (5 bases). The CDR3 sequence is 12 residues long. Germline-derived CDR1 and CDR2 are SGHVS and FQNEAQ. Trimming left V 5 bases short and J 3 bases short, with 8 bases between. CDR3 in DNA: TGTGCCAGCAGCGCGCAGGGCTACGAGCAGTACTTC. The encoded protein is CASSAQGYEQYF. Looking up the rest from reference TRBV7-8 and TRBJ2-7 gives the full variable domain: GAGVSQSPRYKVAKRGQDVALRCDPISGHVSLFWYQQALGQGPEFLTYFQNEAQLDKSGLPSDRFFAERPEGSVSTLKIQRTQQEDSAVYLCASSAQGYEQYFGPGTRLTVT.

This rearrangement joins TRBV18 to TRBJ1-6; TRBD1 is a possible D gene (5 bases). Germline V gene sequence: CDR1 KGHSH, CDR2 LQKENI. This CDR3 comprises 14 residues. The V and J ends lost 5 bases and 7 bases respectively, with 12 bases between them. Here the CDR3 reads CASSSGTENSPLHF. The DNA for the CDR3 is TGTGCCAGCTCATCAGGGACGGAGAATTCACCCCTCCACTTT. Filled out from reference TRBV18 and TRBJ1-6, the complete variable domain reads NAGVMQNPRHLVRRRGQEARLRCSPMKGHSHVYWYRQLPEEGLKFMVYLQKENIIDESGMPKERFSAEFPKEGPSILRIQQVVRGDSAAYFCASSSGTENSPLHFGNGTRLTVT.

The chain uses TRBV27 and TRBJ1-4; 9 nucleotides align to TRBD1. This CDR3 has 14 residues. After removal of 5 bases from V and 8 bases from J, the junction contained 6 bases not matched to a gene. Germline V gene lookup returns CDR1 MNHEY and CDR2 SMNVEV (reference sequence). The CDR3 nucleotides read TGTGCCAGCAGTCCAGGACAGGGGTGGGAAAAACTGTTTTTT. Protein sequence: CASSPGQGWEKLFF. The full variable domain, completed using reference TRBV27 and TRBJ1-4, is EAQVTQNPRYLITVTGKKLTVTCSQNMNHEYMSWYRQDPGLGLRQIYYSMNVEVTDKGDVPEGYKVSRKEKRNFPLILESPSPNQTSLYFCASSPGQGWEKLFFGSGTQLSVL.

The V call is TRBV7-9, the J call TRBJ2-5; 10 positions match TRBD1. J was trimmed by 5 bases and V by 1 base; bases with no gene match: 7. Germline CDR1 reads SEHNR; CDR2 reads FQNEAQ (reference sequence). The CDR3 is 16 residues long. The CDR3 reads CASSLGQGAARETQYF. Here the CDR3 DNA reads TGTGCCAGCAGCTTAGGACAGGGGGCGGCCAGGGAGACCCAGTACTTC. Full variable domain (outside the CDR3, taken from reference TRBV7-9 and TRBJ2-5): DTGVSQNPRHKITKRGQNVTFRCDPISEHNRLYWYRQTLGQGPEFLTYFQNEAQLEKSRLLSDRFSAERPKGSFSTLEIQRTEQGDSAMYLCASSLGQGAARETQYFGPGTRLLVL.

The chain employs TRBV25-1 and TRBJ1-2, with D perhaps matching TRBD1 (6 bases). Germline V gene lookup returns CDR1 MGHDK and CDR2 SYGVNS. There are 14 residues in the CDR3. V was trimmed by 5 bases and J by 4 bases, leaving 14 bases between them. The CDR3 here is CASSHTGTTYGYTF. The CDR3 nucleotides are TGTGCCAGCAGTCATACCGGGACAACCTATGGCTACACCTTC.

The J gene is TRBJ1-5, the V gene TRBV28; 10 bases line up with TRBD1. Germline loops: CDR1 MDHEN, CDR2 SYDVKM. CDR3 size: 15 residues. J was trimmed by 4 bases and V by 3 bases; bases with no gene match: 3. This chain's CDR3 is CASSFGTGENQPQHF. CDR3 DNA: TGTGCCAGCAGTTTCGGGACAGGGGAAAATCAGCCCCAGCATTTT.

This chain links TRBV4-1 with TRBJ1-2, with D possibly being TRBD1 (5 bases). The V end lost 0 bases, the J end lost 2 bases, and 10 bases lay between the germline ends. The CDR3 is 15 amino acids. Germline assignment: CDR1 MGHRA and CDR2 YSYEKL. CDR3 protein: CASSQDPRGNYGYTF. CDR3 sequence (DNA): TGCGCCAGCAGCCAAGACCCACGGGGGAACTATGGCTACACCTTC.

Regarding this clone: With a much larger clone just one base away, this may be a read error. This sample also contains other DNA sequences that code for the same CDR3. The chain links TRBV13 to TRBJ2-7, with a possible D match to TRBD2 (5 bases). CDR3 length equals 12 residues. CDR1 and CDR2 (germline): PRHDT, FYEKMQ (reference sequence). V was shortened by 1 base and J by 4 bases, with 5 bases between the two germline ends. The CDR3 region has the DNA TGTGCCAGCAGCTTAGCGGGGTACGAGCAGTACTTC. Encoded protein: CASSLAGYEQYF.

As for this clone: Other DNA sequences in this sample translate to the same CDR3. The chain carries TRBV18 and TRBJ1-5, with 9 bases fitting TRBD1. The CDR3 extends over 15 amino acids. After removal of 3 bases from V and 4 bases from J, the junction contained 4 bases not matched to a gene. Per germline, CDR1 KGHSH and CDR2 LQKENI. The CDR3 bases are TGTGCCAGCTCACCGGGACAGGGACCAAATCAGCCCCAGCATTTT. Its protein is CASSPGQGPNQPQHF.

This clone was seen once. This chain links TRBV7-9 with TRBJ2-1; 7 nucleotides match TRBD1. The V gene's germline CDR1 is SEHNR and CDR2 FQNEAQ (reference sequence). The CDR3 consists of 16 residues. J was trimmed by 0 bases and V by 5 bases; bases with no gene match: 7. The DNA for the CDR3 is TGTGCCAGCAGCCCCTGGGGACAGAGCTCCTACAATGAGCAGTTCTTC. Translating it yields CASSPWGQSSYNEQFF.

Comment on this clone: The identical CDR3 is also encoded by other nucleotide sequences in the sample. V usage is TRBV9 and J usage is TRBJ1-2; TRBD1 is a possible D gene (6 bases). The CDR3 is 13 residues long. The V end lost 0 bases, the J end lost 6 bases, and 9 bases lay between the germline ends. Germline loops: CDR1 SGDLS, CDR2 YYNGEE. The CDR3 DNA is TGTGCCAGCAGCGTAGTACAGGGCGATGGCTACACCTTC. Residues: CASSVVQGDGYTF.

The chain joins TRBV7-9 to TRBJ1-5; 9 positions agree with TRBD1. The germline CDR1 and CDR2 sequences are SEHNR and FQNEAQ (reference sequence). The CDR3 has 14 amino acids. J gave up 6 bases and V 5 bases, and 5 bases lay outside the gene matches. The CDR3 here is CASSPQGASQPQHF. Here the CDR3 DNA reads TGTGCCAGCAGCCCACAGGGGGCTAGTCAGCCCCAGCATTTT.

The chain carries TRBV11-2 and TRBJ2-7; 11 positions agree with TRBD2. The CDR3 loop spans 18 amino acids. J gave up 4 bases and V 5 bases, and 16 bases lay outside the gene matches. Germline V gene lookup returns CDR1 SGHAT and CDR2 FQNNGV. For the CDR3, the DNA is TGTGCCAGCAGCCCCCGGGAGACTAGCGGGGATATAGGATACGAGCAGTACTTC. As protein: CASSPRETSGDIGYEQYF.

V gene TRBV7-2 combines with J gene TRBJ1-6; D not certain. This CDR3 has 15 residues. The V gene's germline CDR1 is SGHTA and CDR2 FQGNSA. Trimming stripped 5 bases from V and 9 bases from J, with 17 bases between. The CDR3 reads CASSLEELGISPLHF. Here the CDR3 DNA reads TGTGCCAGCAGCCTGGAGGAGTTAGGTATTTCACCCCTCCACTTT.

The chain uses TRBV30 and TRBJ2-7; a weak D match, TRBD1 (8 bases). Germline loops: CDR1 GTSNPN, CDR2 SVGIG (reference sequence). Trimming took 5 bases from V and 3 from J, leaving 17 bases between them. The CDR3 contains 14 residues. The CDR3 coding sequence is TGTGCCTGGGATGGACAGGGCGGGGGCTACGAGCAGTACTTC. Translated, it gives CAWDGQGGGYEQYF.

V gene TRBV2 combines with J gene TRBJ1-5; 9 nucleotides line up with TRBD1. CDR1 and CDR2 from the germline V gene are SNHLY and FYNNEI. V lost 6 bases to trimming and J lost 1 base; unmatched junction nucleotides: 7. This CDR3 comprises 16 residues. The CDR3 sequence: CASSAQGARSNQPQHF. CDR3 in DNA: TGTGCCAGCAGCGCACAGGGGGCTAGGAGCAATCAGCCCCAGCATTTT.

This clone was detected once. V is TRBV6-1 and J is TRBJ1-2, with D uncertain. V lost 5 bases and J 5 bases, leaving 12 bases between the germline ends. The CDR3 spans 13 residues. CDR1 is MNHNS and CDR2 is SASEGT in the germline V gene. CDR3 nucleotide sequence: TGTGCCAGCAGTCTCATTCGGGAGTATGGCTACACCTTC. It yields the protein CASSLIREYGYTF.